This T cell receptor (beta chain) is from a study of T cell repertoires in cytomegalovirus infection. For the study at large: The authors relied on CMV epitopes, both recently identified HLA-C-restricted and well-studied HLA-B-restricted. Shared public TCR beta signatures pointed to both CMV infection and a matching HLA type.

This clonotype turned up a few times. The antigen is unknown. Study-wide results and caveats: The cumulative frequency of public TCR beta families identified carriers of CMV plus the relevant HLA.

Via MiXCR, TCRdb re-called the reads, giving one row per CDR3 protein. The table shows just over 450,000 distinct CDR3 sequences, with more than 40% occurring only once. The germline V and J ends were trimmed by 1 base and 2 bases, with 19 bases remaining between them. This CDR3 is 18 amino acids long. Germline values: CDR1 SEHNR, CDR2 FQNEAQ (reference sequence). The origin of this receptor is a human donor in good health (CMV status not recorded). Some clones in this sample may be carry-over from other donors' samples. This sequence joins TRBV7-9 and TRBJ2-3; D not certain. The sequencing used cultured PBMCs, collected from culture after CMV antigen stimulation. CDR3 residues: CASSLGPVGSRSTDTQYF. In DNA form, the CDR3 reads TGTGCCAGCAGCTTAGGTCCAGTGGGTAGCAGATCCACAGATACGCAGTATTTT. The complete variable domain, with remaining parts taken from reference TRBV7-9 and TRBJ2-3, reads DTGVSQNPRHKITKRGQNVTFRCDPISEHNRLYWYRQTLGQGPEFLTYFQNEAQLEKSRLLSDRFSAERPKGSFSTLEIQRTEQGDSAMYLCASSLGPVGSRSTDTQYFGPGTRLTVL.